This T cell receptor beta chain is from a study of T-cell reconstitution after alpha-beta-depleted transplantation in children. A TCRbeta library incorporating unique molecular identifiers was prepared. Using its own MiXCR run on the PCR reads, TCRdb lists one record per CDR3 protein. The repertoire includes 750,000 to 950,000 distinct CDR3 sequences, roughly 15% of them detected once, and 5% sits in the top ten. Study results and limitations: One year post-transplant, T-cell counts and diversity were largely derived from T cells produced anew. Reported findings indicate that, about two months after transplant, alpha-beta T cells came from several hundred expanded clones, which were derived from non-depleted graft cells. From surviving recipient T cells and thymic progenitors came the high day-60 TCRbeta diversity observed in some patients.

This clonotype was picked up a small number of times. The target antigen is unknown. With 3 bases clipped from V and 3 bases from J, the junction kept 2 bases outside the gene matches. CDR1 MNHNS and CDR2 SASEGT come from the germline V gene. This CDR3 is 14 amino acids long. The sequence was obtained from a male patient aged 10 to 17 who had a stem cell transplant for acute lymphoblastic leukemia, so the T cells may come from the graft donor. This sample comprised PBMCs, mostly from graft donor cells, obtained 360 days after TCRalphabeta/CD19-depleted stem cell transplant. The chain links TRBV6-1 to TRBJ2-7, with TRBD1 matching 10 bases. This CDR3 reads CASSDRDRGYEQYF. As DNA, the CDR3 is TGTGCCAGCAGTGACCGGGACAGGGGCTACGAGCAGTACTTC.